Below, one T cell receptor (beta chain) is given with its context. It lacks a known antigen. Base qualities were left out, and no much larger clone turns up one base away. This sample includes further DNA sequences coding for the same CDR3. The data were obtained in a study of shared clonotypes between healthy human individuals (TCRdb year 2020). Regarding the complete study: A couple of women and three men aged 18 to 49 years were included in the cohort. For each donor, CD4 naive and CD4 memory were each run on three plates, CD8 naive on two plates, and CD8 memory on one plate. To estimate repertoire size and how much clonotypes are shared between individuals, the study performed deep sequencing of blood TCR repertoires from 4 to 6 healthy adults. To increase sequencing depth and limit assay-specific biases, different laboratories used diverse techniques to prepare libraries and sequence TCR repertoires. Per donor, leukapheresis produced somewhere between about 0.94 and 9.5 billion PBMCs. Study-wide findings and limitations: Clonotypes shared by all four sorted-subset donors showed higher generation probabilities than non-shared clonotypes. Incomplete sequencing was indicated by rarefaction of sorted-subset datasets, despite the large sequencing depth. Because the study included only a small number of donors, the genetic and exposure-history diversity represented was limited. Larger estimated clonotype richness was generally found for naive subsets than for memory subsets. Around 5% of naive CD4, approximately 3.7% of naive CD8, roughly 2.5% of memory CD4, and more than 0.35% of memory CD8 clonotypes were shared across several donors. Pairwise subsampling led to the expectation that sequencing depth would affect the degree of clonotype sharing among donors. Sampling was restricted to blood, and TCR repertoires in tissues likely differ from the TCR repertoires found in blood.

CDR3 length: 15 amino acids, cysteine to phenylalanine. The only DNA kept is the CDR3, 45 bases in frame from the first base. From the germline V gene, CDR1 is SNHLY and CDR2 is FYNNEI. V lost 7 bases and J lost 0 bases, and the count of bases not matched to a germline gene is 5. Using the deep immunoSEQ assay, multiplex PCR amplified TCR CDR3 regions from genomic DNA. Extracted genomic DNA from each cell subset was distributed evenly across all wells of several immunoSEQ 96-well plates, and each plate was treated as a replicate. Each replicate PCR for sorted subsets received about 220 ng genomic DNA, equal to tens of thousands of T cell genomes. Purified libraries were measured with a Qubit 3.0 fluorometer, size-checked on a Bioanalyzer 2100, and measured again with the KAPA Library Quantification kit. Every immunoSEQ 96-well plate was sequenced on a separate single-read 150-cycle Illumina NextSeq 550 flow cell. Processing in the source paper ran as follows. Because the immunoSEQ output included only junctional sequences and no quality scores, the filtering could not be the same as the filtering used for full-length reads. To assign V/J genes and CDR3, sequences were annotated against IMGT germline references using PyIR, a Python wrapper for IgBLAST v1.9. Reads with weak V/J assignments (E-value above 1e-6), missing CDR3, stop codons, out-of-frame junctions, or ambiguous translated residues were removed. V3J clonotypes were defined by identical inferred V gene, J gene, and CDR3 amino acid sequence. The percentage overlap between two repertoires was calculated by dividing the number of shared unique clonotypes by the size of the smaller repertoire. Richness of each repertoire was evaluated using RTK rarefaction, the Chao1 estimator, and Recon v2.1 estimates of unobserved clonotypes. Generation probabilities for all TCRbeta clonotypes obtained by the gDNA method from a handful of donors were computed using OLGA. The clones in this table, taken by TCRdb from immuneACCESS, are in-frame only. Not every clone is retained; where verified, under half of the shortfall comes from an unresolved V gene, and the cause of the rest is unknown. The DNA was the basis for D and trimming; V, J and clone size are from that table. The sample includes some 2,500,000 clones, with approximately 93% observed a single time. In total, the top ten clones hold roughly 0.36% of the sample.

Donors were healthy HIV-negative adults with no recently reported acute infections or vaccinations. Every donor was a Caucasian adult living in Nashville, Tennessee, USA. Magnetic negative selection was used to enrich CD4+ T cells, after which naive cells were positively selected on CD45RA and the negative fraction became the memory subset. Blood was collected by leukapheresis, and PBMCs were isolated by Ficoll-Histopaque density gradient centrifugation and then cryopreserved in liquid nitrogen vapor phase. Purity and quantity of every magnetically sorted T cell population were checked by analytical flow cytometry. Genomic DNA was isolated from every sorted fraction and measured by UV absorbance on a Nanodrop 2000c.

This chain is built from TRBV2 and TRBJ2-2; the junction holds 7 bases that match TRBD1. The receptor's source is a man aged 18 to 29 in good health. Some clones in this sample may be carry-over from other donors' samples. The sample taken for sequencing was naive CD4+ T cells from PBMCs. The cell subset or site label, read with the paper, signifies: CD45RA+ positively selected. The base sequence is TGTGCCAGCACTAAAGACAGGGCGAACACCGGGGAGCTGTTTTTT. The encoded protein is CASTKDRANTGELFF.